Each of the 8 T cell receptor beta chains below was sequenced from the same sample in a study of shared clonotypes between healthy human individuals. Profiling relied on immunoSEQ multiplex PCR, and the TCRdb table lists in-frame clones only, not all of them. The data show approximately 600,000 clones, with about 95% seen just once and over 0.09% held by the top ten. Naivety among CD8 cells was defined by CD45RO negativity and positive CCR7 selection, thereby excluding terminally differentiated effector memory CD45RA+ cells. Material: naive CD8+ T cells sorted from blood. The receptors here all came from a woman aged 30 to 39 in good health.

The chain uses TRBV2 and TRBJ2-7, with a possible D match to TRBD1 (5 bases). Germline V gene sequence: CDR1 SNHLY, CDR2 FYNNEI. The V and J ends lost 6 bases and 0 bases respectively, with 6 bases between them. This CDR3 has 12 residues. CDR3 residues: CASSDSSYEQYF. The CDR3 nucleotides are TGTGCCAGCAGCGACAGCTCCTACGAGCAGTACTTC.

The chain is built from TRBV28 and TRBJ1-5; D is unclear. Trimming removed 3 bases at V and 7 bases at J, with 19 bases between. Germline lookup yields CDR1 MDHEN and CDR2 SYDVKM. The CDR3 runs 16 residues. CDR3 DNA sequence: TGTGCCAGCAGTTTTGGTTTGTCGGGTCCAATCCAGCCCCAGCATTTT. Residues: CASSFGLSGPIQPQHF.

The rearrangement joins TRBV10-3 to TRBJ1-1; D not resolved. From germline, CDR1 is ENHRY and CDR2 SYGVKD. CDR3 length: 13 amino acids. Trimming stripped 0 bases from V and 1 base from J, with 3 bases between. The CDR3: CAISESANTEAFF. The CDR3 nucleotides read TGTGCCATCAGTGAGTCAGCGAACACTGAAGCTTTCTTT.

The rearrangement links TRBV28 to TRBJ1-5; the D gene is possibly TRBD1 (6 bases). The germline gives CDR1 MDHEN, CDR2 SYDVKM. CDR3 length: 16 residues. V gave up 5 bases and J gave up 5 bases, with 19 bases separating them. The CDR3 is CASSGRGGFVHQPQHF. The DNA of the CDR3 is TGTGCCAGCAGTGGGAGGGGGGGGTTTGTTCATCAGCCCCAGCATTTT.

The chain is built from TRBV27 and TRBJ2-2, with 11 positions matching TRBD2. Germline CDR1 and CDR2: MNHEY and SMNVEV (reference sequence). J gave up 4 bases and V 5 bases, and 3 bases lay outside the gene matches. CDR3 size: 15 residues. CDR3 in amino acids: CASSTGTSGTGELFF. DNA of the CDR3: TGTGCCAGCAGTACCGGGACTAGCGGCACCGGGGAGCTGTTTTTT.

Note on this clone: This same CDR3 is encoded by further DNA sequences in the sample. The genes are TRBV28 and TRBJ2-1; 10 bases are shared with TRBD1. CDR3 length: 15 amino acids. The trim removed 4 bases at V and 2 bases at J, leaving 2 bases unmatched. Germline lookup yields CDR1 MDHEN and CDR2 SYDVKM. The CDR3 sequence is CASSSGTGAYNEQFF. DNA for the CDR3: TGTGCCAGCAGTTCCGGGACAGGGGCCTACAATGAGCAGTTCTTC.

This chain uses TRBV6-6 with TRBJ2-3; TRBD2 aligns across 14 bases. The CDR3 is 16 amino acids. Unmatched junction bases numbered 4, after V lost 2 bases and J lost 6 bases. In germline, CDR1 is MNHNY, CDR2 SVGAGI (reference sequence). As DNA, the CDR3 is TGTGCCAGCAGTTACCGACTAGCGGGAGGGCCGGATACGCAGTATTTT. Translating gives CASSYRLAGGPDTQYF.

CDR3 nucleotide sequence: TGTGCCAGCAGCTTAGGAGCAGGGACGAACACTGAAGCTTTCTTT. This translates into CASSLGAGTNTEAFF. The rearrangement uses TRBV7-6 and TRBJ1-1, with D perhaps matching TRBD1 (5 bases). CDR3 length: 15 residues. Trimming took off 1 base at V and 1 base at J, with 10 bases between the two ends. Germline V gene data show CDR1 as SGHVS and CDR2 as FNYEAQ.